The 16 T cell receptor beta chains presented below share a single source sample, sequenced in a study of cytomegalovirus exposure and HLA in healthy donors. Use of 60 Vbeta and 13 Jbeta primers characterized the PCR. TCRdb's copy holds only in-frame clones and misses some; the assay was immunoSEQ multiplex PCR. Seen here are about 80,000 clones, 67% observed once, and the top ten hold about 6.9%. Sequenced sample: PBMCs. These receptors were obtained from a woman in her 50s in good health and CMV-seropositive.

The sample holds a few counts of this clone. The gene calls are TRBV7-9 and TRBJ2-2; 7 positions match TRBD1. Germline trimming cut 2 bases from V and 2 bases from J; bases unmatched to any gene: 2. The germline V gene encodes CDR1 SEHNR and CDR2 FQNEAQ (reference sequence). This CDR3 has 15 amino acids. The CDR3 nucleotides read TGTGCCAGCAGCTTAAGGGACAGAAACACCGGGGAGCTGTTTTTT. This codes for CASSLRDRNTGELFF.

In its sample, this clone was seen once. The chain links TRBV4-1 to TRBJ1-4; no clear D. Germline V gives CDR1 MGHRA, CDR2 YSYEKL. The length of the CDR3 is 13 residues. The V end was cut by 4 bases, the J end by 3 bases, with 6 bases between. CDR3 amino acids: CASSLSANEKLFF. The CDR3 DNA follows: TGCGCCAGCAGCCTCTCGGCTAATGAAAAACTGTTTTTT.

The chain recombines TRBV9 with TRBJ1-1, with unresolved D. V gave up 4 bases and J gave up 1 base, with 8 bases separating them. This CDR3 region has 13 residues. The germline CDR1 and CDR2 sequences are SGDLS and YYNGEE. CDR3 region: CASSPRQNTEAFF. The DNA for the CDR3 is TGTGCCAGCAGCCCAAGACAGAACACTGAAGCTTTCTTT.

This chain links TRBV5-1 with TRBJ1-5, with D perhaps matching TRBD1 (5 bases). The CDR3 contains 13 residues. Germline V gene lookup returns CDR1 SGHRS and CDR2 YFSETQ. V lost 3 bases to trimming and J lost 7 bases, with 11 bases between them. This CDR3 reads CASSSQTDQPQHF. The CDR3 nucleotides read TGCGCCAGCAGCTCCCAGACAGACCAGCCCCAGCATTTT. Combining the CDR3 with reference TRBV5-1 and TRBJ1-5 gives the whole variable domain KAGVTQTPRYLIKTRGQQVTLSCSPISGHRSVSWYQQTPGQGLQFLFEYFSETQRNKGNFPGRFSGRQFSNSRSEMNVSTLELGDSALYLCASSSQTDQPQHFGDGTRLSIL.

This chain connects TRBV7-4 to TRBJ1-4; 7 positions match TRBD1. V was pared by 5 bases and J by 8 bases, with 17 bases of the junction left unmatched. CDR3 length: 17 amino acids. Per germline, CDR1 SGHVT and CDR2 SQSDAQ. CDR3 sequence (DNA): TGTGCCAGCAGCCTGCCCCCCCCACAGGGGTCGCAGGAAAAACTGTTTTTT. Its protein is CASSLPPPQGSQEKLFF. Full variable domain (rest looked up from reference TRBV7-4 and TRBJ1-4): GAGVSQSPRYKVAKRGRDVALRCDSISGHVTLYWYRQTLGQGSEVLTYSQSDAQRDKSGRPSGRFSAERPERSVSTLKIQRTEQGDSAVYLCASSLPPPQGSQEKLFFGSGTQLSVL.

The rearrangement links TRBV5-4 to TRBJ2-1; TRBD1 is a possible D gene (6 bases). The CDR3 is 15 amino acids. Germline V gives CDR1 SGHNT, CDR2 YYREEE (reference sequence). V lost 5 bases, J lost 6 bases, and 18 bases lay in between. CDR3 protein: CASRAVGQRLNEQFF. Here the CDR3 DNA reads TGTGCCAGCAGGGCGGTAGGACAGAGGCTCAATGAGCAGTTCTTC.

The chain has TRBV5-1 and TRBJ2-7, with D possibly TRBD2 on 6 matching bases. CDR3 length: 11 amino acids. The V end lost 4 bases, the J end lost 7 bases, and 9 bases lay between the germline ends. Germline V gives CDR1 SGHRS, CDR2 YFSETQ. CDR3 loop: CASSPGREQYF. As DNA, the CDR3 is TGCGCCAGCAGCCCTGGGAGGGAGCAGTACTTC.

The rearrangement links TRBV5-4 to TRBJ2-1; no reliable D call. The CDR3 is 13 residues long. The germline CDR1 and CDR2 sequences are SGHNT and YYREEE (reference sequence). V was trimmed by 1 base and J by 4 bases, leaving 6 bases between them. The CDR3 DNA reads TGTGCCAGCAGCTTGAGAGGTTACAATGAGCAGTTCTTC. Amino acid sequence: CASSLRGYNEQFF.

This clone was counted once. V gene TRBV4-1 combines with J gene TRBJ2-1; 7 bases agree with TRBD1. Germline CDR1 MGHRA, CDR2 YSYEKL. Trimming cost V 8 bases and J 8 bases; bases outside gene matches: 12. CDR3 size: 14 residues. Here the CDR3 DNA reads TGCGCCAGCCGACGACAGGGAGAAGGATATGAGCAGTTCTTC. Translating gives CASRRQGEGYEQFF.

V is TRBV9 and J is TRBJ1-3; tentatively, D is TRBD1 (6 bases). Germline CDR1 and CDR2: SGDLS and YYNGEE. V was cut by 2 bases and J by 1 base, with 16 bases left in between. The CDR3 length is 17 residues. The CDR3 loop reads CASSVAAQGSSGNTIYF. The CDR3 nucleotides are TGTGCCAGCAGCGTTGCCGCACAGGGAAGTTCTGGAAACACCATATATTTT. The entire variable domain, with the rest obtained from reference TRBV9 and TRBJ1-3, is as follows: DSGVTQTPKHLITATGQRVTLRCSPRSGDLSVYWYQQSLDQGLQFLIQYYNGEERAKGNILERFSAQQFPDLHSELNLSSLELGDSALYFCASSVAAQGSSGNTIYFGEGSWLTVV.

This clone was detected only once. The chain's CDR3 is CASSVDSNYGYTF. The CDR3 nucleotides read TGTGCCAGCAGCGTCGACAGCAACTATGGCTACACCTTC. J is TRBJ1-2 and V is TRBV9; TRBD1 is a possible D gene (5 bases). Deletions cut 2 bases from V and 2 bases from J, with 7 bases between. The CDR3 totals 13 residues. Germline V gene lookup returns CDR1 SGDLS and CDR2 YYNGEE. The full variable domain, in which reference TRBV9 and TRBJ1-2 provide the parts outside the CDR3, is DSGVTQTPKHLITATGQRVTLRCSPRSGDLSVYWYQQSLDQGLQFLIQYYNGEERAKGNILERFSAQQFPDLHSELNLSSLELGDSALYFCASSVDSNYGYTFGSGTRLTVV.

This clone was seen only a few times. The sample has other DNA sequences that encode this CDR3 too. This rearrangement joins TRBV7-6 to TRBJ2-3; 11 positions agree with TRBD2. The CDR3 covers 16 residues. V lost 4 bases to trimming and J lost 2 bases; unmatched junction nucleotides: 5. Germline V gene lookup returns CDR1 SGHVS and CDR2 FNYEAQ. CDR3 DNA sequence: TGTGCCAGCAGCTCCTGGACTAGCGGGTTCACAGATACGCAGTATTTT. Translating gives CASSSWTSGFTDTQYF.

In regard to this clone: The identical CDR3 is also encoded by other nucleotide sequences in the sample. Here the CDR3 DNA reads TGTGCCAGTAGTCCCCGACAGGGTATCACTGAAGCTTTCTTT. It is translated as CASSPRQGITEAFF. The chain carries TRBV19 and TRBJ1-1; TRBD1 matches at 7 bases. The CDR3 is made up of 14 amino acids. In germline, CDR1 is LNHDA, CDR2 SQIVND (reference sequence). J was trimmed by 4 bases and V by 5 bases; bases with no gene match: 7.

This clone was observed a single time. CDR3 loop: CASSLSADTIYF. The CDR3, as DNA: TGTGCCAGCAGCTTAAGTGCGGACACCATATATTTT. The rearrangement uses TRBV7-9 and TRBJ1-3; D is unclear. This CDR3 contains 12 residues. Germline CDR1 SEHNR, CDR2 FQNEAQ (reference sequence). The V end was cut by 2 bases, the J end by 8 bases, with 7 bases between.

The genes are TRBV15 and TRBJ1-4; the D gene is possibly TRBD1 (6 bases). Trimming took 3 bases from V and 2 from J, leaving 16 bases between them. This CDR3 comprises 17 residues. The germline V gene has CDR1 LNHNV and CDR2 YYDKDF (reference sequence). Here the CDR3 DNA reads TGTGCCACCAGCAGGGGGGACACATATGGTACTAATGAAAAACTGTTTTTT. Its translation is CATSRGDTYGTNEKLFF.

The rearrangement joins TRBV19 to TRBJ1-3; D ambiguous. Germline V gene lookup returns CDR1 LNHDA and CDR2 SQIVND (reference sequence). Trimming removed 7 bases from V and 4 bases from J, with 14 bases in between. The CDR3 totals 14 residues. The CDR3 nucleotides read TGTGCCAGTACCCTAGGAGGGCAAGGAAACACCATATATTTT. Protein product: CASTLGGQGNTIYF. Full variable domain (outside the CDR3, taken from reference TRBV19 and TRBJ1-3): DGGITQSPKYLFRKEGQNVTLSCEQNLNHDAMYWYRQDPGQGLRLIYYSQIVNDFQKGDIAEGYSVSREKKESFPLTVTSAQKNPTAFYLCASTLGGQGNTIYFGEGSWLTVV.